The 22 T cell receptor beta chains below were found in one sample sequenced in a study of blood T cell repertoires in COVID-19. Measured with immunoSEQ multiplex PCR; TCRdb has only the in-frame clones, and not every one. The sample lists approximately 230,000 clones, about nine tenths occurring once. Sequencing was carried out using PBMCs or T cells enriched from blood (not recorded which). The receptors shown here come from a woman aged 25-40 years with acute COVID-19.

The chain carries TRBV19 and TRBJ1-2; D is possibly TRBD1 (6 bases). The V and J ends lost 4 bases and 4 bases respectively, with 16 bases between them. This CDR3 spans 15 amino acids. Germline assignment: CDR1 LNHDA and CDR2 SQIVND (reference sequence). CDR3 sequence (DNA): TGTGCCAGTAGTACCGGACAGAATCAAGCCTATGGCTACACCTTC. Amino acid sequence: CASSTGQNQAYGYTF.

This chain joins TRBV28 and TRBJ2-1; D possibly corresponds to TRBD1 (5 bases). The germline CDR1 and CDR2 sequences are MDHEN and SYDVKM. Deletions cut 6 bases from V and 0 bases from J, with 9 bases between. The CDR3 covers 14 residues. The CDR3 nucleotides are TGTGCCAGCAGAAGGGGATTCTCCTACAATGAGCAGTTCTTC. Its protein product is CASRRGFSYNEQFF. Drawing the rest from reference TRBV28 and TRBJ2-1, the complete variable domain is DVKVTQSSRYLVKRTGEKVFLECVQDMDHENMFWYRQDPGLGLRLIYFSYDVKMKEKGDIPEGYSVSREKKERFSLILESASTNQTSMYLCASRRGFSYNEQFFGPGTRLTVL.

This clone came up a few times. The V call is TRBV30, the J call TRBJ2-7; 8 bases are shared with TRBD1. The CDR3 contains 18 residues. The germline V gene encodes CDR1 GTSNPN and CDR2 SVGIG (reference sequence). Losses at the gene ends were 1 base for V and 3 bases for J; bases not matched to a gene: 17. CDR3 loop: CAWSALPGQAPEGYEQYF. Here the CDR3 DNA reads TGTGCCTGGAGTGCCTTACCGGGACAGGCTCCGGAGGGCTACGAGCAGTACTTC.

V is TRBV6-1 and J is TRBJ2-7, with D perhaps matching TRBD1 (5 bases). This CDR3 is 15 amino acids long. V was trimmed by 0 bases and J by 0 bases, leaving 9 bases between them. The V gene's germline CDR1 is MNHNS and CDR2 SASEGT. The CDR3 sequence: CASSEAPGFSYEQYF. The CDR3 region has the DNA TGTGCCAGCAGTGAAGCGCCAGGGTTCTCCTACGAGCAGTACTTC.

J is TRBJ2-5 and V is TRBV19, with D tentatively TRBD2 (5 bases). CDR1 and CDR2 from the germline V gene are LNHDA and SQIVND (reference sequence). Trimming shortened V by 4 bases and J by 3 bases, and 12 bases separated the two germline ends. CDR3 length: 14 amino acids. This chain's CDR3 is CASSTLSGKETQYF. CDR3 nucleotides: TGTGCCAGTAGTACCCTGTCGGGGAAAGAGACCCAGTACTTC.

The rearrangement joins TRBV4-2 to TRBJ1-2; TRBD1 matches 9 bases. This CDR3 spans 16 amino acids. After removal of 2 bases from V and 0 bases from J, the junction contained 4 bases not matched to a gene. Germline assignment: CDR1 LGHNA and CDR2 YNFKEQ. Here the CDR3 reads CASSQTGTGSNYGYTF. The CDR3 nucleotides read TGTGCCAGCAGCCAAACCGGGACAGGGTCTAACTATGGCTACACCTTC.

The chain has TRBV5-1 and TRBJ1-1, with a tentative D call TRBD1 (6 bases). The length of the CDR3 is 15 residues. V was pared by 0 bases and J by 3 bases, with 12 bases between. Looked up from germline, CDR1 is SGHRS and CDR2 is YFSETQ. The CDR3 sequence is CASSLGTAPDTEAFF. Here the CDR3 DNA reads TGCGCCAGCAGCTTGGGGACAGCGCCCGACACTGAAGCTTTCTTT.

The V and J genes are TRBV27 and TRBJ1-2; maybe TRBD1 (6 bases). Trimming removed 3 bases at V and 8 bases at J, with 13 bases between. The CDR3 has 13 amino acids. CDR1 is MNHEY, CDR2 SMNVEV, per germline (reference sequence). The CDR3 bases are TGTGCCAGCAGTTTGGGGGGGGGCTACGGCTACACCTTC. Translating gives CASSLGGGYGYTF.

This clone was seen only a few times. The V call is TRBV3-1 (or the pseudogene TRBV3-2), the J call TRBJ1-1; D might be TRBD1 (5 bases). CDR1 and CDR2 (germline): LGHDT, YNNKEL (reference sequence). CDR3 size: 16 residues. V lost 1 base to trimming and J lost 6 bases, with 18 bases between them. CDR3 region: CASSQVAARQGSEAFF. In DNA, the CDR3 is TGTGCCAGCAGCCAAGTGGCGGCAAGGCAGGGATCTGAAGCTTTCTTT.

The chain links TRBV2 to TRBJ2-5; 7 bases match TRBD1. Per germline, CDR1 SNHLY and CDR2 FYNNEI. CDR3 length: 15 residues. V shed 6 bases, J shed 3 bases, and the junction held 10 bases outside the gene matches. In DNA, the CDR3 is TGTGCCAGCAGCGAGCAGGGGACAGCTAAAGAGACCCAGTACTTC. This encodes CASSEQGTAKETQYF.

The CDR3 bases are TGTGCCAGCTCAACGCACCCCGCGGGAACTGAAGCTTTCTTT. Its translation: CASSTHPAGTEAFF. This chain uses TRBV18 with TRBJ1-1; D ambiguous. The CDR3 has 14 residues. Germline loops: CDR1 KGHSH, CDR2 LQKENI. Deletions cut 5 bases from V and 5 bases from J, with 15 bases between.

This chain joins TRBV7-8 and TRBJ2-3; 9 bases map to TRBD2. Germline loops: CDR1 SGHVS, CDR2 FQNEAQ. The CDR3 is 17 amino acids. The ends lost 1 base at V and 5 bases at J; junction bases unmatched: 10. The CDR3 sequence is CASSLVIAGALVDTQYF. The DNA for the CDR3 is TGTGCCAGCAGCTTAGTAATAGCGGGAGCCCTCGTAGATACGCAGTATTTT.

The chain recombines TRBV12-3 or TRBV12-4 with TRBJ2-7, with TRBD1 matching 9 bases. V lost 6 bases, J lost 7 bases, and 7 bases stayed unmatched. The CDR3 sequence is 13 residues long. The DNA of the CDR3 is TGTGCCAGCAGCAGACAGGGGGTCAGTGAGCAGTACTTC. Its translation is CASSRQGVSEQYF.

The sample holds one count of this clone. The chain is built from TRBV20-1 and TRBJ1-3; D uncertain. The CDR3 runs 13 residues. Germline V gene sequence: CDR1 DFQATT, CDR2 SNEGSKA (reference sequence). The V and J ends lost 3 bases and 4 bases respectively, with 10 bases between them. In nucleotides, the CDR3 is TGCAGTGCTAGTCGCCAACAGGGAAACACCATATATTTT. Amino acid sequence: CSASRQQGNTIYF.

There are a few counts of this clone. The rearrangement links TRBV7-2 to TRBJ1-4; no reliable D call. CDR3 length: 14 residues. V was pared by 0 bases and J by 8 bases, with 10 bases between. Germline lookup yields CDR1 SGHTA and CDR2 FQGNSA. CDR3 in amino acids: CASSLAGRREKLFF. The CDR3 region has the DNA TGTGCCAGCAGCTTAGCTGGGAGGAGGGAAAAACTGTTTTTT.

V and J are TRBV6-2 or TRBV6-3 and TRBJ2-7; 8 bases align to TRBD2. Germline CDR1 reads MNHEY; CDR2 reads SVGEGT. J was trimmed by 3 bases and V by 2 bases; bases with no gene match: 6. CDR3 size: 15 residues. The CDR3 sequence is CASSYGAGGYYEQYF. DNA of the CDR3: TGTGCCAGCAGTTACGGTGCGGGGGGATACTACGAGCAGTACTTC.

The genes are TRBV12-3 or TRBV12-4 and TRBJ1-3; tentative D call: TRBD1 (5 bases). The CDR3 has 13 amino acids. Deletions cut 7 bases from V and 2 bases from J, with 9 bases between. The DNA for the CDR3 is TGTGCCAGCAAACAAGGGGCTGGAAACACCATATATTTT. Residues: CASKQGAGNTIYF.

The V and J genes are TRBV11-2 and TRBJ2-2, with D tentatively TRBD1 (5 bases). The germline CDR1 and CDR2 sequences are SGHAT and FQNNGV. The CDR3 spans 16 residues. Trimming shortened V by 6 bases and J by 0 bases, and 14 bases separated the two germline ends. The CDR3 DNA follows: TGTGCCAGCAGTCCCAGACAGTCCGCGAACACCGGGGAGCTGTTTTTT. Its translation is CASSPRQSANTGELFF. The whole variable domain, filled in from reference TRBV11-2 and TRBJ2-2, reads EAGVAQSPRYKIIEKRQSVAFWCNPISGHATLYWYQQILGQGPKLLIQFQNNGVVDDSQLPKDRFSAERLKGVDSTLKIQPAKLEDSAVYLCASSPRQSANTGELFFGEGSRLTVL.

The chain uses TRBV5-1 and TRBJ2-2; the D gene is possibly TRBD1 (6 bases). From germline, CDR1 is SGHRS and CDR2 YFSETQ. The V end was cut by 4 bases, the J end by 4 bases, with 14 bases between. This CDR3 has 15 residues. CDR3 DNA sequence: TGCGCCAGCAGCCGACGACAGGCGGGCACCGGGGAGCTGTTTTTT. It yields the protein CASSRRQAGTGELFF.

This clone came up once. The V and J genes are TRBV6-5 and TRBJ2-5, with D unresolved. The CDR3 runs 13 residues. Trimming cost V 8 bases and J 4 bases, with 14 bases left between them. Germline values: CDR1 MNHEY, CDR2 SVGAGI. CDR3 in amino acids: CASSTGFRETQYF. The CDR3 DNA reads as TGTGCCAGCTCTACCGGGTTTCGAGAGACCCAGTACTTC.

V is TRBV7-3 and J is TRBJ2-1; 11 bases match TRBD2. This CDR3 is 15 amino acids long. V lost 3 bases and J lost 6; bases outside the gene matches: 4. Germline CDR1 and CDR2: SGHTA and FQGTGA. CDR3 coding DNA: TGTGCCAGCAGCTTGGGGACTAGCGGTTTCAATGAGCAGTTCTTC. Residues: CASSLGTSGFNEQFF.

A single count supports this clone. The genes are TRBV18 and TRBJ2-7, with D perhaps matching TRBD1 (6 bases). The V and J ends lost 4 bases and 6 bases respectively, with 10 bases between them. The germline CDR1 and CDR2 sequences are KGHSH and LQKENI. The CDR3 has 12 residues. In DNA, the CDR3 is TGTGCCAGCTCACTCGGACAGTCCGAGCAGTACTTC. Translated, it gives CASSLGQSEQYF.